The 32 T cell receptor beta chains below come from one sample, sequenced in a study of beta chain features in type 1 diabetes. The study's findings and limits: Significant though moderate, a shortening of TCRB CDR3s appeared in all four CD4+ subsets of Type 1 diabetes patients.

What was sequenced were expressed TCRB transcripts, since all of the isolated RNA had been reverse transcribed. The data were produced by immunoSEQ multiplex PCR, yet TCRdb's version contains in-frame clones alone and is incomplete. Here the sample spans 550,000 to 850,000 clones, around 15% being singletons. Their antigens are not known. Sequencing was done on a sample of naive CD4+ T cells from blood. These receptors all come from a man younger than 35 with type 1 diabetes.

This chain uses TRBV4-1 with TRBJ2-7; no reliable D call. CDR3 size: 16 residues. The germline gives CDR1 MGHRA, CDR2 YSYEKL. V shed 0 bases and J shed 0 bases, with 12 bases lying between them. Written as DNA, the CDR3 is TGCGCCAGCAGCCAAGATAAAGGCGGTAGCTCCTACGAGCAGTACTTC. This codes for CASSQDKGGSSYEQYF.

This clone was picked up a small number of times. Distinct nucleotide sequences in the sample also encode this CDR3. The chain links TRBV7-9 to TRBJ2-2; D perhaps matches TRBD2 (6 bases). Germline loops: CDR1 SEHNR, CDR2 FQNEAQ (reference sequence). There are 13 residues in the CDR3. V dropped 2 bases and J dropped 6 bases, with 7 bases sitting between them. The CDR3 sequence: CASSLTGAGELFF. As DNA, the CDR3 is TGTGCCAGCAGCTTAACGGGGGCCGGGGAGCTGTTTTTT.

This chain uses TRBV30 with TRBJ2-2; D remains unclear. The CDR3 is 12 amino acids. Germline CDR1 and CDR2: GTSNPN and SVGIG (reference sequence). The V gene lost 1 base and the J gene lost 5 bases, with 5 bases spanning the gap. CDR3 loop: CAWSARTGELFF. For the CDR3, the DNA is TGTGCCTGGAGTGCAAGGACCGGGGAGCTGTTTTTT. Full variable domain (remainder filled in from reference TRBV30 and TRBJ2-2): SQTIHQWPATLVQPVGSPLSLECTVEGTSNPNLYWYRQAAGRGLQLLFYSVGIGQISSEVPQNLSASRPQDRQFILSSKKLLLSDSGFYLCAWSARTGELFFGEGSRLTVL.

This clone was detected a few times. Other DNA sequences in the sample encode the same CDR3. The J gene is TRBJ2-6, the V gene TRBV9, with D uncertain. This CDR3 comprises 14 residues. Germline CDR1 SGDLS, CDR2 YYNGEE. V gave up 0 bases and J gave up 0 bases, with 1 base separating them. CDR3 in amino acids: CASSVASGANVLTF. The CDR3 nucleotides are TGTGCCAGCAGCGTAGCCTCTGGGGCCAACGTCCTGACTTTC.

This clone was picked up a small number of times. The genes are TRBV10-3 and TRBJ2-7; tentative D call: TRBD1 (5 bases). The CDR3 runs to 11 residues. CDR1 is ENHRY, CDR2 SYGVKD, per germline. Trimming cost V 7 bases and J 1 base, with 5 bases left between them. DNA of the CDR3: TGTGCCATCAAGGGGTCCTACGAGCAGTACTTC. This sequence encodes CAIKGSYEQYF.

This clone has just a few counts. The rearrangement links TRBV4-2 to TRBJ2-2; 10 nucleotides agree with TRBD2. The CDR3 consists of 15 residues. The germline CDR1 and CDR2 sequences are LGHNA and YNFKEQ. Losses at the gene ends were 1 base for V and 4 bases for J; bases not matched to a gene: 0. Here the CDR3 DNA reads TGTGCCAGCAGCCAAGGACTAGCGGGCACCGGGGAGCTGTTTTTT. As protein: CASSQGLAGTGELFF.

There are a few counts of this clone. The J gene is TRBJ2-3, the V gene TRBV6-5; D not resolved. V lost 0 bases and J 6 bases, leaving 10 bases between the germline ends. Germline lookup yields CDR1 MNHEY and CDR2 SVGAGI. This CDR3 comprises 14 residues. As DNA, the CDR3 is TGTGCCAGCAGTTACTCGAACGCTAGGGATACGCAGTATTTT. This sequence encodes CASSYSNARDTQYF.

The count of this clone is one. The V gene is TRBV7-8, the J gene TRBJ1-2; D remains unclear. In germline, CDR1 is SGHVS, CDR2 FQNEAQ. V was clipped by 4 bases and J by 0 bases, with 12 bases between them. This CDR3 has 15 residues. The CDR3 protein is CASSSYSDSNYGYTF. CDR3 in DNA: TGTGCCAGCAGCTCTTACAGTGATTCTAACTATGGCTACACCTTC.

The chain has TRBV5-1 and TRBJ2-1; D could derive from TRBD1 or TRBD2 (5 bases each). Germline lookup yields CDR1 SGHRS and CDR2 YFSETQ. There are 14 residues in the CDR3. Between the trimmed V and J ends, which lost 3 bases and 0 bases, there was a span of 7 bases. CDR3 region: CASSSGGSYNEQFF. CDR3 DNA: TGCGCCAGCAGCTCTGGGGGCTCCTACAATGAGCAGTTCTTC.

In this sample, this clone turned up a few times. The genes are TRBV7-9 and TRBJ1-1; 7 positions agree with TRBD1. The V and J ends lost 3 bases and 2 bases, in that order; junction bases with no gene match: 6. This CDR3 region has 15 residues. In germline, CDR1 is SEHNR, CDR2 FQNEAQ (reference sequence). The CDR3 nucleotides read TGTGCCAGCAGCTTTCTCACAGGGGCCAACACTGAAGCTTTCTTT. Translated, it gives CASSFLTGANTEAFF.

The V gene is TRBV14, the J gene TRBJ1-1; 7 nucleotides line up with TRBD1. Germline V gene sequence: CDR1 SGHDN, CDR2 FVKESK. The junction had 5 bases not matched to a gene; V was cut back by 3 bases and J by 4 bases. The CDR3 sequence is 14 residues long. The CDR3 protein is CASSQVDRPTEAFF. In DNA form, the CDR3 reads TGTGCCAGCAGCCAGGTGGACAGGCCCACTGAAGCTTTCTTT.

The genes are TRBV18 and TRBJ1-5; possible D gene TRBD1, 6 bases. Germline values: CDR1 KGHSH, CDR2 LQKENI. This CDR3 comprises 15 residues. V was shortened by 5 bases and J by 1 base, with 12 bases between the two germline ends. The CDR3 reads CASSSAGASNQPQHF. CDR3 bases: TGTGCCAGCTCATCCGCAGGGGCCAGCAATCAGCCCCAGCATTTT.

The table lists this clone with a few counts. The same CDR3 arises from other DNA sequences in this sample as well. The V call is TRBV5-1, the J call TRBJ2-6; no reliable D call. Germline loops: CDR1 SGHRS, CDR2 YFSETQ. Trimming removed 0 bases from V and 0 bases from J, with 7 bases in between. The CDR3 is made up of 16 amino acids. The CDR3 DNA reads TGCGCCAGCAGCTTGGATCCTTCCTCTGGGGCCAACGTCCTGACTTTC. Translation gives CASSLDPSSGANVLTF. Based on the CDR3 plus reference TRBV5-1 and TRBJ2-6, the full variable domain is KAGVTQTPRYLIKTRGQQVTLSCSPISGHRSVSWYQQTPGQGLQFLFEYFSETQRNKGNFPGRFSGRQFSNSRSEMNVSTLELGDSALYLCASSLDPSSGANVLTFGAGSRLTVL.

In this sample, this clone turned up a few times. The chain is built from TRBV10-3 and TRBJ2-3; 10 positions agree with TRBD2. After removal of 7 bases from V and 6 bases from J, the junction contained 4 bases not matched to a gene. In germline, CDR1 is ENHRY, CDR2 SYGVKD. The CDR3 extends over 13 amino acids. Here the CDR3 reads CAIKAGGADTQYF. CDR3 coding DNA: TGTGCCATCAAAGCGGGGGGGGCGGATACGCAGTATTTT.

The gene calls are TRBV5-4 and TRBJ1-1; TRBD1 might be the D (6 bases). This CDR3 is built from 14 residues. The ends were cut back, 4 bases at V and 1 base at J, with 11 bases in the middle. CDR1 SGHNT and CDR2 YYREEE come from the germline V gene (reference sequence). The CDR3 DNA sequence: TGTGCCAGCAGCCACAGGGTTGAGAACACTGAAGCTTTCTTT. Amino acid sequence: CASSHRVENTEAFF.

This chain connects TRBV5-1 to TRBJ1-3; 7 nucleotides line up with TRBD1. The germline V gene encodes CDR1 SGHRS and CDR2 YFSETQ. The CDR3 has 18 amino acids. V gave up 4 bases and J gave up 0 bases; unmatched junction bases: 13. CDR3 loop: CASSPDVGGPSSGNTIYF. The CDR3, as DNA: TGCGCCAGCAGCCCGGATGTAGGGGGCCCCAGCTCTGGAAACACCATATATTTT. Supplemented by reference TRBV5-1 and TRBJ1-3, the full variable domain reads KAGVTQTPRYLIKTRGQQVTLSCSPISGHRSVSWYQQTPGQGLQFLFEYFSETQRNKGNFPGRFSGRQFSNSRSEMNVSTLELGDSALYLCASSPDVGGPSSGNTIYFGEGSWLTVV.

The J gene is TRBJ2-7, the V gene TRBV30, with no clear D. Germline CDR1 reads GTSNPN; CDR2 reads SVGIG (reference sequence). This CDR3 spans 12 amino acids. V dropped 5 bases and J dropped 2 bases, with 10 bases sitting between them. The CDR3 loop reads CAWGLGPYEQYF. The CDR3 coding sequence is TGTGCCTGGGGTTTAGGCCCCTACGAGCAGTACTTC.

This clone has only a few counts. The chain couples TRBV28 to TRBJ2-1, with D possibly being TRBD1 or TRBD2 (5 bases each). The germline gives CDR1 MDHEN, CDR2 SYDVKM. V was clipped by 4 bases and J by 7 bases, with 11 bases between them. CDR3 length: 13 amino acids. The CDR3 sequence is CASSWEGENEQFF. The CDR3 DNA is TGTGCCAGCAGTTGGGAAGGGGAGAATGAGCAGTTCTTC.

CDR3 nucleotides: TGTGCCAGCAGCCAAGTTGGTGGGGGAAGGGAAAAACTGTTTTTT. Its translation: CASSQVGGGREKLFF. The chain combines TRBV14 with TRBJ1-4; weak D call: TRBD1 (5 bases). The V gene lost 1 base and the J gene lost 8 bases, with 14 bases spanning the gap. The CDR3 is made up of 15 amino acids. Germline CDR1 and CDR2: SGHDN and FVKESK.

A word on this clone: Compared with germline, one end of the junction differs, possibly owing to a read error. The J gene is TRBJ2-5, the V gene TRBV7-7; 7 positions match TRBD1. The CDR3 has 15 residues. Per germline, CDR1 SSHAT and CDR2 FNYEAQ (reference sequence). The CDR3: CASSVGTVGQETQYF. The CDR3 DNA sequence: TGTGCTAGCAGCGTCGGGACAGTGGGGCAAGAGACCCAGTACTTC.

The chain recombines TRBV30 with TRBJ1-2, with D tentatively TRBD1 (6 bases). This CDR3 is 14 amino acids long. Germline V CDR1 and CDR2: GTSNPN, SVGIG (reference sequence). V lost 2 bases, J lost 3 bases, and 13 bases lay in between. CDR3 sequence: CAWSHPDSYYGYTF. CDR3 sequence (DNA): TGTGCCTGGAGTCACCCGGACAGCTACTATGGCTACACCTTC.

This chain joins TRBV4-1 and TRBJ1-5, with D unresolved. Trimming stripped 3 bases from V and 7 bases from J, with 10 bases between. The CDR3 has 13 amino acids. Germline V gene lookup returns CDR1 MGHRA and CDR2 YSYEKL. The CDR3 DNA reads TGCGCCAGCAGCCACGAAGGTGGACAGCCCCAGCATTTT. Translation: CASSHEGGQPQHF.

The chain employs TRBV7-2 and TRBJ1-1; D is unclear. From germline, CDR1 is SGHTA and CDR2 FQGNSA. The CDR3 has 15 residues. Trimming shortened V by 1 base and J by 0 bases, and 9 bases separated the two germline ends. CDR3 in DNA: TGTGCCAGCAGCTTAGGAGCGGCTATGAACACTGAAGCTTTCTTT. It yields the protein CASSLGAAMNTEAFF.

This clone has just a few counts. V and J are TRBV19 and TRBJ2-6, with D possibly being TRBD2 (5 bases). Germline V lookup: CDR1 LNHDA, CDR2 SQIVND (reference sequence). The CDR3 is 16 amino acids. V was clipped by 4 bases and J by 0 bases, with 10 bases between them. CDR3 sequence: CASSRGKISGANVLTF. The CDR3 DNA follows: TGTGCCAGTAGTAGAGGGAAAATCTCTGGGGCCAACGTCCTGACTTTC.

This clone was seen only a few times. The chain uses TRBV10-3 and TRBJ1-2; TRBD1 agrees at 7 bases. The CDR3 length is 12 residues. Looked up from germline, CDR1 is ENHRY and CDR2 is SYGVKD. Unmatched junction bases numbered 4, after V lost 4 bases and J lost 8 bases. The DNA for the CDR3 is TGTGCCATCAGTGCCGACAGGGAAGGCTACACCTTC. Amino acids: CAISADREGYTF.

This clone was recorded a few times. The CDR3: CASRDQYF. The CDR3 DNA sequence: TGTGCCAGCAGGGACCAGTACTTC. The rearrangement uses TRBV5-6 and TRBJ2-5; D not resolved. V lost 5 bases and J lost 10, with 3 bases in between. CDR1 is SGHDT, CDR2 YYEEEE, per germline. The CDR3 totals 8 residues. Full variable domain (rest looked up from reference TRBV5-6 and TRBJ2-5): DAGVTQSPTHLIKTRGQQVTLRCSPKSGHDTVSWYQQALGQGPQFIFQYYEEEERQRGNFPDRFSGHQFPNYSSELNVNALLLGDSALYLCASRDQYFGPGTRLLVL.

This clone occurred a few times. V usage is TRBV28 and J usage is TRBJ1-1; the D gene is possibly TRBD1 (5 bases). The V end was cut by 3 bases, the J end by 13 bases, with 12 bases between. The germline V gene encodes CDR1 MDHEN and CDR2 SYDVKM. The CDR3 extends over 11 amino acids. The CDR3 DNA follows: TGTGCCAGCAGTTTGAGGGGCCCTGGTTTCTTT. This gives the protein CASSLRGPGFF.

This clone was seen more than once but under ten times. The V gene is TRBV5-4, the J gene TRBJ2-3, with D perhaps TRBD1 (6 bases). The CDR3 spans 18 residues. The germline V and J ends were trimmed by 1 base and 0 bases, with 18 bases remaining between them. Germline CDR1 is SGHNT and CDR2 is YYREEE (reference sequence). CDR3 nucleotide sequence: TGTGCCAGCAGCTTGTTCAAAACAGGGACACCTAGCACAGATACGCAGTATTTT. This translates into CASSLFKTGTPSTDTQYF.

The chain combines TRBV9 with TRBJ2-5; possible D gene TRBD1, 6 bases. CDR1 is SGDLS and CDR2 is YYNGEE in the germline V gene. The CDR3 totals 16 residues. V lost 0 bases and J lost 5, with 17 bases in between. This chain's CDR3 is CASSVAGLGAGETQYF. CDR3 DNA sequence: TGTGCCAGCAGCGTAGCGGGGTTGGGGGCGGGCGAGACCCAGTACTTC.

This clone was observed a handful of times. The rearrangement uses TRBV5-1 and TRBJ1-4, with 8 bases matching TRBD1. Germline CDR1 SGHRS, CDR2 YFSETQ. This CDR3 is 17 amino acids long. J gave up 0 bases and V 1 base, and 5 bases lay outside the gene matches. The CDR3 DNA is TGCGCCAGCAGCTTGAACCAGGGGGCCGCAACTAATGAAAAACTGTTTTTT. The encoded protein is CASSLNQGAATNEKLFF.

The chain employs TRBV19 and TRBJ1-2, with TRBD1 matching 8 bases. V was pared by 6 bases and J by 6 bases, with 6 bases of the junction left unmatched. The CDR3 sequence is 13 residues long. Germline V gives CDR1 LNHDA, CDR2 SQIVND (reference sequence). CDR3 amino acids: CASRDRGEDGYTF. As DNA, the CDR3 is TGTGCCAGTAGAGACAGGGGCGAGGATGGCTACACCTTC.

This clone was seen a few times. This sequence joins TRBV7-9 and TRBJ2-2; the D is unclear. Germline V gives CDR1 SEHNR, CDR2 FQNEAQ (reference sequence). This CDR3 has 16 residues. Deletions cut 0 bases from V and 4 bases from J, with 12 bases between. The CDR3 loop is CASSLAFRQATGELFF. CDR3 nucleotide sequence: TGTGCCAGCAGCTTAGCTTTTAGGCAGGCCACCGGGGAGCTGTTTTTT.